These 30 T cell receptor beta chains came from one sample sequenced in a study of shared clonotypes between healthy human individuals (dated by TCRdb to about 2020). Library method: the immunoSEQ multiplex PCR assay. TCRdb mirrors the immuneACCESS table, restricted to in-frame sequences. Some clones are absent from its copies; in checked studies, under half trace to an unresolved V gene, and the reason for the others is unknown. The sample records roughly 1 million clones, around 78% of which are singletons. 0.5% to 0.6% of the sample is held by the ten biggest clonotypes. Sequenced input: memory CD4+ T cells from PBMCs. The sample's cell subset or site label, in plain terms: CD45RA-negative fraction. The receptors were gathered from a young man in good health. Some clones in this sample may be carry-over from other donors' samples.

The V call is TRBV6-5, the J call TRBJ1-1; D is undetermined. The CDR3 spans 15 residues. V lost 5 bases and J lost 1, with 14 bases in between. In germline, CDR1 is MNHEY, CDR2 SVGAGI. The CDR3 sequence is CASSPNRAPNTEAFF. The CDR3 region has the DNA TGTGCCAGCAGTCCGAACCGGGCCCCGAACACTGAAGCTTTCTTT.

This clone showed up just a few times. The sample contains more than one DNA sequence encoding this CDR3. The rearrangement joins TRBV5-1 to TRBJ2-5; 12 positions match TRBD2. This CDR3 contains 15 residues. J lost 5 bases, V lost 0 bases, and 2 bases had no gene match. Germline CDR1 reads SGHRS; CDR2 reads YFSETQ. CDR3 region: CASSLALAGGETQYF. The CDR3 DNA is TGCGCCAGCAGCTTGGCACTAGCGGGGGGCGAGACCCAGTACTTC.

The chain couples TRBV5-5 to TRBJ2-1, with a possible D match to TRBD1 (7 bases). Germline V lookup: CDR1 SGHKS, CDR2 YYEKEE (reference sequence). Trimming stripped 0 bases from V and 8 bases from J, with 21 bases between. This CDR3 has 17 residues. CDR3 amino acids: CASSLALGGGEGYEQFF. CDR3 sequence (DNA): TGTGCCAGCAGCTTGGCATTAGGAGGGGGCGAAGGCTATGAGCAGTTCTTC. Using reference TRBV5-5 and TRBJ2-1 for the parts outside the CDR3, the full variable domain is DAGVTQSPTHLIKTRGQQVTLRCSPISGHKSVSWYQQVLGQGPQFIFQYYEKEERGRGNFPDRFSARQFPNYSSELNVNALLLGDSALYLCASSLALGGGEGYEQFFGPGTRLTVL.

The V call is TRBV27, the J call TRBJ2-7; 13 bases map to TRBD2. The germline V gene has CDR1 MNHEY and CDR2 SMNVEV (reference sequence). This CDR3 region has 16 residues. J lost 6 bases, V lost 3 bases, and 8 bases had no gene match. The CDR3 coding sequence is TGTGCCAGCAGTTTTATCCGGGGACTAGCGGGATTCGAGCAGTACTTC. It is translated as CASSFIRGLAGFEQYF.

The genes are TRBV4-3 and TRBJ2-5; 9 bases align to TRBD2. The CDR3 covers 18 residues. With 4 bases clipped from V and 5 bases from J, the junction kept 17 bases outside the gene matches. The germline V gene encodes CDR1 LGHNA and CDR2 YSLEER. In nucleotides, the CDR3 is TGCGCCAGCAGCCCCATCCTCGGGGCGGGAGGGCCCAGGGAGACCCAGTACTTC. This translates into CASSPILGAGGPRETQYF.

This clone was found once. This chain's CDR3 is CSADRGHEQYF. The CDR3, as DNA: TGCAGTGCGGACCGAGGCCACGAGCAGTACTTC. The chain has TRBV20-1 and TRBJ2-5; D ambiguous. The DNA end is more similar to TRBJ2-7, so the J call may be wrong. This CDR3 spans 11 amino acids. Germline V gene lookup returns CDR1 DFQATT and CDR2 SNEGSKA (reference sequence).

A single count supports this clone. CDR3 sequence reads: CAWARGGTDTQYF. DNA for the CDR3: TGTGCCTGGGCCAGGGGGGGCACAGATACGCAGTATTTT. The J gene is TRBJ2-3, the V gene TRBV30; tentatively, D is TRBD1 (7 bases). The germline V gene has CDR1 GTSNPN and CDR2 SVGIG (reference sequence). The CDR3 spans 13 residues. Trimming removed 5 bases at V and 1 base at J, with 10 bases between.

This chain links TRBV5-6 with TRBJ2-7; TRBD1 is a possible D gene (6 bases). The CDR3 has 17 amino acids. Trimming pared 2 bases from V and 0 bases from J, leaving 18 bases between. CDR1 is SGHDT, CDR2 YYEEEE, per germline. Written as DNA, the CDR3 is TGTGCCAGCAGCTTCACCTTTGGGGGCTTAAGCTCCTACGAGCAGTACTTC. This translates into CASSFTFGGLSSYEQYF.

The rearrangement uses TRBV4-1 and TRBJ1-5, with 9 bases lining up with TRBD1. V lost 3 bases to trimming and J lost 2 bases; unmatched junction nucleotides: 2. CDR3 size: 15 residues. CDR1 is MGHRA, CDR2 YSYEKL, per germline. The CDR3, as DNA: TGCGCCAGCAGCCAGGGACAGGGAGGCAATCAGCCCCAGCATTTT. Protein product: CASSQGQGGNQPQHF.

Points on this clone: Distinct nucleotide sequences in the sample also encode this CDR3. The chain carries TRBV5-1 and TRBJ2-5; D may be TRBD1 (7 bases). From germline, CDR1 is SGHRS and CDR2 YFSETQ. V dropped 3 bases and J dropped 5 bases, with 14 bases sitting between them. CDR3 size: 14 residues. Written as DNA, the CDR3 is TGCGCCAGCAGCTCCAACAGGGGAGGCGAGACCCAGTACTTC. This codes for CASSSNRGGETQYF.

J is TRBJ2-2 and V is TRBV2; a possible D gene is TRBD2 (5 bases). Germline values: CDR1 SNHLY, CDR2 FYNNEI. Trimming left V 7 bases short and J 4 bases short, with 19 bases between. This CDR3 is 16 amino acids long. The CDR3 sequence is CASNWRAPGSTGELFF. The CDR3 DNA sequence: TGTGCCAGCAACTGGCGGGCCCCGGGGAGCACCGGGGAGCTGTTTTTT.

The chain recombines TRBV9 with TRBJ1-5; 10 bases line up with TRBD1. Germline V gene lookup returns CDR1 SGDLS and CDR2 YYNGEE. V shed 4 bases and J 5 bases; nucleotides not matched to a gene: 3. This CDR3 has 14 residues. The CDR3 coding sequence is TGTGCCAGCAGCCGGGACAGGGGAGATCAGCCCCAGCATTTT. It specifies CASSRDRGDQPQHF.

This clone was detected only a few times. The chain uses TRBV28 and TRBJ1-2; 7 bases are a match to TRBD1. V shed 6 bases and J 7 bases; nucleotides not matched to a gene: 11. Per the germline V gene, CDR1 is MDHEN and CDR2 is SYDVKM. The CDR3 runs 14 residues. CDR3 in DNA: TGTGCCAGCAGCGCCGACAGGGCCGTTGTTGGCTACACCTTC. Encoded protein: CASSADRAVVGYTF.

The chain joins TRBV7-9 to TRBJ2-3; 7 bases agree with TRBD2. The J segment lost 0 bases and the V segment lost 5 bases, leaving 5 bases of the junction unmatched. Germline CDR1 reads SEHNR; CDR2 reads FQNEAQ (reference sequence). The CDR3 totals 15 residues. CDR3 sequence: CASSRTRSSTDTQYF. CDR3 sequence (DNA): TGTGCCAGCAGCCGGACTAGATCAAGCACAGATACGCAGTATTTT.

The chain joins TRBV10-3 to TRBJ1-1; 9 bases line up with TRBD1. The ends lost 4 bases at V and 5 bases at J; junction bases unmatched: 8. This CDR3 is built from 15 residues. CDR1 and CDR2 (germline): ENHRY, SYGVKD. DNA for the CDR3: TGTGCCATCAGTGGGACGGGGACAGGGATGACTGAAGCTTTCTTT. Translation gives CAISGTGTGMTEAFF.

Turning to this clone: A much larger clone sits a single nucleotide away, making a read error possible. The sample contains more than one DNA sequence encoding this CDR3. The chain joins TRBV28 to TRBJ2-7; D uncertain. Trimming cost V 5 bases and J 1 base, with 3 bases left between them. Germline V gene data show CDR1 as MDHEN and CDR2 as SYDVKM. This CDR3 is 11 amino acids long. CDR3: CASSNSYEQYF. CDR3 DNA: TGTGCCAGCAGTAATTCCTACGAGCAGTACTTC.

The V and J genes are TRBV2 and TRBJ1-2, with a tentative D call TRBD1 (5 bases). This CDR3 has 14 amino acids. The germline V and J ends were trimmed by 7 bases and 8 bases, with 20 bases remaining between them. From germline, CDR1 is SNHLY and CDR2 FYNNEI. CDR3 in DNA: TGTGCCAGCATCTTCGGGGGGATTCTGGAGGGCTACACCTTC. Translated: CASIFGGILEGYTF.

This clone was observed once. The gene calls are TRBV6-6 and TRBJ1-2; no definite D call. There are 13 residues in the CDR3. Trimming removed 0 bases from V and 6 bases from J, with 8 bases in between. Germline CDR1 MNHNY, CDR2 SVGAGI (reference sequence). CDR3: CASSYSTGHGYTF. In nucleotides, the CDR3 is TGTGCCAGCAGTTACTCGACGGGCCATGGCTACACCTTC.

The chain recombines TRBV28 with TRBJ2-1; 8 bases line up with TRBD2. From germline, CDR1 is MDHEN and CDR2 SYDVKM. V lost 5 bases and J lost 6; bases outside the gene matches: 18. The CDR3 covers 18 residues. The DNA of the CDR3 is TGTGCCAGCAGTACTAATACCGGGACTAGGATATCGCGCAATGAGCAGTTCTTC. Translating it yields CASSTNTGTRISRNEQFF.

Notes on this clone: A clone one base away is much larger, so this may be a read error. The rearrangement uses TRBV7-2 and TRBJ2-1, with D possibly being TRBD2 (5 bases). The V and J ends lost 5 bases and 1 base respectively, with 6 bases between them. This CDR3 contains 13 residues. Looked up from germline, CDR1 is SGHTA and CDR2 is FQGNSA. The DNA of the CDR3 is TGTGCCAGCAGCGGGAGATCCTACAATGAGCAGTTCTTC. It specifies CASSGRSYNEQFF.

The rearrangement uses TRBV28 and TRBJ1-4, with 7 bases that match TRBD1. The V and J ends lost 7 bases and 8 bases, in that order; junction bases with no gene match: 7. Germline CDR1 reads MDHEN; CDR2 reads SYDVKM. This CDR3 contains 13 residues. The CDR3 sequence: CASIETGKEKLFF. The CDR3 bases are TGTGCCAGCATTGAGACAGGGAAAGAAAAACTGTTTTTT.

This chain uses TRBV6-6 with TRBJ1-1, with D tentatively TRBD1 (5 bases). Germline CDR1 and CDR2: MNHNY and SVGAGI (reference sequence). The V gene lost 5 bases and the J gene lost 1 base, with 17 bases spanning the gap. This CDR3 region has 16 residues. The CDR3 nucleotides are TGTGCCAGCAGTCCCCCGACCTACACAGGGAACACTGAAGCTTTCTTT. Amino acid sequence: CASSPPTYTGNTEAFF.

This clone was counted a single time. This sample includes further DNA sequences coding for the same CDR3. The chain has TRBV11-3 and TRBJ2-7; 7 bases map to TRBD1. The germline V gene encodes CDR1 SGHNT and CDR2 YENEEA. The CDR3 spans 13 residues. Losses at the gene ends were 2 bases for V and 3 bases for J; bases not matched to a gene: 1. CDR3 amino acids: CASSLRQGYEQYF. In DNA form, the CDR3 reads TGTGCCAGCAGCTTACGACAGGGCTACGAGCAGTACTTC. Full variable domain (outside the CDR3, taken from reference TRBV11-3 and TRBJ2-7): EAGVVQSPRYKIIEKKQPVAFWCNPISGHNTLYWYLQNLGQGPELLIRYENEEAVDDSQLPKDRFSAERLKGVDSTLKIQPAELGDSAVYLCASSLRQGYEQYFGPGTRLTVT.

The CDR3 DNA sequence: TGTGCCAGCAGTTCTACTAGCGGGAGGGCCTTTCGAGAGACCCAGTACTTC. Translation gives CASSSTSGRAFRETQYF. V and J are TRBV27 and TRBJ2-5; 13 bases map to TRBD2. CDR1 and CDR2 (germline): MNHEY, SMNVEV (reference sequence). This CDR3 is built from 17 residues. The trim removed 4 bases at V and 4 bases at J, leaving 9 bases unmatched.

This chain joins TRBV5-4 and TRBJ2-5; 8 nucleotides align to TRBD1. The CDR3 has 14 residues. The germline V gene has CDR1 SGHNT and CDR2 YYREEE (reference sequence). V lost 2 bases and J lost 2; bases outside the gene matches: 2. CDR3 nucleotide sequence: TGTGCCAGCAGCTTTAACAGGGGGCAAGAGACCCAGTACTTC. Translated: CASSFNRGQETQYF.

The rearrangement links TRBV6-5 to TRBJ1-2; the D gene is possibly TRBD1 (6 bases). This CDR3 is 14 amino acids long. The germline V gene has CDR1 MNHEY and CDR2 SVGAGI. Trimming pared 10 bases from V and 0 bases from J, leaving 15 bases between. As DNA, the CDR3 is TGTGCCACCGGTTGGGGGCGAGCTAACTATGGCTACACCTTC. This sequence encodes CATGWGRANYGYTF.

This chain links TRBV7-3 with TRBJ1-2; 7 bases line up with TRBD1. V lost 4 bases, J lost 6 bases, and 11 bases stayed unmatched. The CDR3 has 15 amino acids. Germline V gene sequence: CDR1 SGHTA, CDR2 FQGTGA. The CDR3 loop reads CASSSARGGEDGYTF. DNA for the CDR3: TGTGCCAGCAGCTCCGCACGAGGGGGCGAAGATGGCTACACCTTC.

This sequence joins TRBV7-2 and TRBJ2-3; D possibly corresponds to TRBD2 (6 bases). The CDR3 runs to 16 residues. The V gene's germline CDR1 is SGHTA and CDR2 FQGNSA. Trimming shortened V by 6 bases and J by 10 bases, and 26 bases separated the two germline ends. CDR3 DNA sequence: TGTGCCAGCAGAAATCGGGACTTTACCACATCCCCTCCGCAGTATTTT. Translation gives CASRNRDFTTSPPQYF.

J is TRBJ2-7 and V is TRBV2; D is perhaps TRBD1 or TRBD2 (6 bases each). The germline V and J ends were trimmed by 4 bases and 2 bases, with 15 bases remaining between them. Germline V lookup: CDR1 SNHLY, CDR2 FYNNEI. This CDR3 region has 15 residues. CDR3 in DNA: TGTGCCAGCAGTGCCCAGCGGGCAGGGGCCTACGAGCAGTACTTC. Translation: CASSAQRAGAYEQYF.

For the CDR3, the DNA is TGTGCCACCCGGGGACCCAGCACAGATACGCAGTATTTT. Translation gives CATRGPSTDTQYF. This rearrangement joins TRBV6-1 to TRBJ2-3; D possibly matches TRBD1 or TRBD2 (5 bases each). The CDR3 has 13 residues. The V end was cut by 10 bases, the J end by 0 bases, with 11 bases between. The germline CDR1 and CDR2 sequences are MNHNS and SASEGT.